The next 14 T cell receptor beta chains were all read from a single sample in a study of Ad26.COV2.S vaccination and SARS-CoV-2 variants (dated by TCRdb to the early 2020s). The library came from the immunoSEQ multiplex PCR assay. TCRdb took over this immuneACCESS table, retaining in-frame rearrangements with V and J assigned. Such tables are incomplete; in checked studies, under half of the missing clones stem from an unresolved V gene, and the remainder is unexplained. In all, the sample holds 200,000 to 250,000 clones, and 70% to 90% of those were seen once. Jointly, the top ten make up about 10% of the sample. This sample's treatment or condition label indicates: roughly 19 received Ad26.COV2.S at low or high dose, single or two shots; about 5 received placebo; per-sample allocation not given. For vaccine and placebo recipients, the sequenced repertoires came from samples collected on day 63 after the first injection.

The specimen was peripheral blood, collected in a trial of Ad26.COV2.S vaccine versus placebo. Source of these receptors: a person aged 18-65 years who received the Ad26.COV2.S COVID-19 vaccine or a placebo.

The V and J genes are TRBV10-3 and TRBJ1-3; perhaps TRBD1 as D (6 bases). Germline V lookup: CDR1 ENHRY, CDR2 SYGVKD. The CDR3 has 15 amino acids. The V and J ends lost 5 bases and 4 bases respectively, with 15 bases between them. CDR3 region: CAISTTGTSGNTIYF. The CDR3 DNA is TGTGCCATCAGTACCACAGGGACGTCGGGAAACACCATATATTTT.

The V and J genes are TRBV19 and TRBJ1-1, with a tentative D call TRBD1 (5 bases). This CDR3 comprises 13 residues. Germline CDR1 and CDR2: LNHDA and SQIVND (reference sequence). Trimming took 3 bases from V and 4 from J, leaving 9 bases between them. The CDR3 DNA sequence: TGTGCCAGTAGTATCCTAGGGACCACTGAAGCTTTCTTT. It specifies CASSILGTTEAFF.

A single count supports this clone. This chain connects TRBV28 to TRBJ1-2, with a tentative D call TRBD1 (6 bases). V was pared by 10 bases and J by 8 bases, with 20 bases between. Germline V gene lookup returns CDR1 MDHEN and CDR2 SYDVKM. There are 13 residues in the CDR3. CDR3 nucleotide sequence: TGTGCCAACAGCCCACAGGGAAAGAGGGGCTACACCTTC. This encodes CANSPQGKRGYTF.

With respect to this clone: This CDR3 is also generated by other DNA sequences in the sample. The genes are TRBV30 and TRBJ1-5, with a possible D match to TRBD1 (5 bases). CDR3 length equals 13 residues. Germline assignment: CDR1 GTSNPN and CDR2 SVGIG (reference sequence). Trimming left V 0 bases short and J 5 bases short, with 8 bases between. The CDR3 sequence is CAWSVGGDQPQHF. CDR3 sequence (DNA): TGTGCCTGGAGTGTAGGAGGGGATCAGCCCCAGCATTTT.

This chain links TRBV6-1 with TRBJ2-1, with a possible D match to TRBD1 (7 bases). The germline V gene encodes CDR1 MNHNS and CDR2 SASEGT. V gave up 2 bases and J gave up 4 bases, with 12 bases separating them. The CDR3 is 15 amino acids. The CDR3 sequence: CASSENSGGYNEQFF. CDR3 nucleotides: TGTGCCAGCAGTGAAAACTCAGGGGGGTACAATGAGCAGTTCTTC.

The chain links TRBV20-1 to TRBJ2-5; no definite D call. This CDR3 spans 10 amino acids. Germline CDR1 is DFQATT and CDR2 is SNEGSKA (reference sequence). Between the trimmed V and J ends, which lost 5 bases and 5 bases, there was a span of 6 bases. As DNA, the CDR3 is TGCAGTGCTGGAATGGAGACCCAGTACTTC. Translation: CSAGMETQYF.

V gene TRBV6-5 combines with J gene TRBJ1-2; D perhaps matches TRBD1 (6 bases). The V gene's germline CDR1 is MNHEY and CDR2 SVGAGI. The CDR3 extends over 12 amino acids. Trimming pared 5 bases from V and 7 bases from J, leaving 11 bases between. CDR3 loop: CASSPRGAGYTF. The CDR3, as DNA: TGTGCCAGCAGTCCCCGGGGGGCTGGCTACACCTTC.

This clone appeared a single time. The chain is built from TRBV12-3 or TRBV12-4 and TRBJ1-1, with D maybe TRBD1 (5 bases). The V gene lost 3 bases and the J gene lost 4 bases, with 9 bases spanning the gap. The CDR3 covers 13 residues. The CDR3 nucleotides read TGTGCCAGCAGTTTCGGGGGGACCACTGAAGCTTTCTTT. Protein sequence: CASSFGGTTEAFF.

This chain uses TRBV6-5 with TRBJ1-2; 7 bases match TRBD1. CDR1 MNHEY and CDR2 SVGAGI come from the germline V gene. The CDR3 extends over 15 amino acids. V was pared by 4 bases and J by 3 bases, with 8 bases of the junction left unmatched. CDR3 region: CASSSTGAVDYGYTF. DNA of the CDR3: TGTGCCAGCAGTTCCACAGGGGCGGTGGACTATGGCTACACCTTC.

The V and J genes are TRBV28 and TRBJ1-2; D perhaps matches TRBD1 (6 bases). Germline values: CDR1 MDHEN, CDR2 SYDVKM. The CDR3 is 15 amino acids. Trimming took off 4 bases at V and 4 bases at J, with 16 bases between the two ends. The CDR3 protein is CASSSSAGGVYGYTF. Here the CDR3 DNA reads TGTGCCAGCAGTTCATCGGCCGGGGGCGTCTATGGCTACACCTTC.

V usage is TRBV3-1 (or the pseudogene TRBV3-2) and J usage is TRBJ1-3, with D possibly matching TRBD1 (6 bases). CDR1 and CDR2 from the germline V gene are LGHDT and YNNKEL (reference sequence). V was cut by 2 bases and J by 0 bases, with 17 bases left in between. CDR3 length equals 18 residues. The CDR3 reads CASSQSGTGMVSGNTIYF. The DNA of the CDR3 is TGTGCCAGCAGCCAATCCGGAACAGGGATGGTCTCTGGAAACACCATATATTTT.

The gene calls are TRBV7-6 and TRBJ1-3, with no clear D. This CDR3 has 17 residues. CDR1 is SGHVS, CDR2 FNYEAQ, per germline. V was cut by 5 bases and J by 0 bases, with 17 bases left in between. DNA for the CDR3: TGTGCCAGCAGCACAGAGGGCAGGAGGTTCTCTGGAAACACCATATATTTT. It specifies CASSTEGRRFSGNTIYF. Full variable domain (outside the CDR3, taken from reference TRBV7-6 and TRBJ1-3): GAGVSQSPRYKVTKRGQDVALRCDPISGHVSLYWYRQALGQGPEFLTYFNYEAQQDKSGLPNDRFSAERPEGSISTLTIQRTEQRDSAMYRCASSTEGRRFSGNTIYFGEGSWLTVV.

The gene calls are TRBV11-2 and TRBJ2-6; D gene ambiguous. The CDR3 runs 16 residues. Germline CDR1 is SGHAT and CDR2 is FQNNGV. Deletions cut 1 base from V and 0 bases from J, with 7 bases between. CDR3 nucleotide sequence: TGTGCCAGCAGCTTAGGCATGAGCTCTGGGGCCAACGTCCTGACTTTC. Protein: CASSLGMSSGANVLTF.

DNA of the CDR3: TGTGCCAGCAGCTCCACGACCTACGAGCAGTACTTC. Its translation is CASSSTTYEQYF. The chain employs TRBV11-1 and TRBJ2-7; D ambiguous. Germline CDR1 and CDR2: SGHAT and FQDESV (reference sequence). The CDR3 spans 12 residues. The ends were cut back, 4 bases at V and 2 bases at J, with 6 bases in the middle.